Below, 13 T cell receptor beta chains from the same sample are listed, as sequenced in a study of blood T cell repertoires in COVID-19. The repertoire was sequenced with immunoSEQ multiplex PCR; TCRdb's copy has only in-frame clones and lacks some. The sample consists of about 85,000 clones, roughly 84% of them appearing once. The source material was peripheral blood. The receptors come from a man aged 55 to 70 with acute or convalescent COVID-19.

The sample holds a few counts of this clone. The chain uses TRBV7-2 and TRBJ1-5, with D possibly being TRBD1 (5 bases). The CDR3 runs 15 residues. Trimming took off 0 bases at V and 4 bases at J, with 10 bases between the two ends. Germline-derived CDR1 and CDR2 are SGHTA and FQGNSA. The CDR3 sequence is CASSLAEGRNQPQHF. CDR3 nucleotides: TGTGCCAGCAGCTTAGCGGAGGGGAGGAATCAGCCCCAGCATTTT.

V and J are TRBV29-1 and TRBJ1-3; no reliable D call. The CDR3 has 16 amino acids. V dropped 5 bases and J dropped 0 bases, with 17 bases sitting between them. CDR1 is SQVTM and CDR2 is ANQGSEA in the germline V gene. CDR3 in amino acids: CSVWMQDRSSGNTIYF. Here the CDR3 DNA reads TGCAGCGTTTGGATGCAGGATAGAAGCTCTGGAAACACCATATATTTT.

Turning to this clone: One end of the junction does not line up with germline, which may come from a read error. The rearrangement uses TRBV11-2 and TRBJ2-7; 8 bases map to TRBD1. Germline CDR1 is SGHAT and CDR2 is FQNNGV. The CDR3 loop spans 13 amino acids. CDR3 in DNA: TGTGCCAGCACCTTAGGACAGGGCTACGAGCAGTACTTC. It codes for CASTLGQGYEQYF.

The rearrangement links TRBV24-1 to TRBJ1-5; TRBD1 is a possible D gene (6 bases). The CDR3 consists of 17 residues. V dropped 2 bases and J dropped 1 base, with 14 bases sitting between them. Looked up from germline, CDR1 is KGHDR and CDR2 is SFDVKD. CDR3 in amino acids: CATSDSTGIPSNQPQHF. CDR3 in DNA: TGTGCCACCAGTGATTCAACAGGGATCCCGAGCAATCAGCCCCAGCATTTT.

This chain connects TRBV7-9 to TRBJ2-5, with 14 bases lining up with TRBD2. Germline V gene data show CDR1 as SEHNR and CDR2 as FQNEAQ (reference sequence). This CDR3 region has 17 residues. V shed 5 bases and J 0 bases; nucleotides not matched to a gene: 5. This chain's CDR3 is CASSPGLAGAHQETQYF. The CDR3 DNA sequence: TGTGCCAGCAGCCCGGGACTAGCGGGGGCCCACCAAGAGACCCAGTACTTC.

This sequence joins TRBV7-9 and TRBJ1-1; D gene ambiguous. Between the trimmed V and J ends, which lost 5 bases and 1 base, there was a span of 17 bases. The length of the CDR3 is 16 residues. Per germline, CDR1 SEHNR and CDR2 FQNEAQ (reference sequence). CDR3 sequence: CASSPLRGVKNTEAFF. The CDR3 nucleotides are TGTGCCAGCAGCCCCCTCCGTGGAGTAAAGAACACTGAAGCTTTCTTT.

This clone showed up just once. The CDR3: CAWSVLAGVEAFF. Written as DNA, the CDR3 is TGTGCCTGGAGTGTACTGGCAGGGGTTGAAGCTTTCTTT. The chain carries TRBV30 and TRBJ1-1, with D tentatively TRBD1 (6 bases). Trimming cost V 0 bases and J 7 bases, with 12 bases left between them. This CDR3 has 13 residues. CDR1 and CDR2 (germline): GTSNPN, SVGIG (reference sequence).

Written as DNA, the CDR3 is TGCGCCAGCAGTCCGTTTGGGACAGATCTTGAAGCTTTCTTT. It is translated as CASSPFGTDLEAFF. The chain employs TRBV5-1 and TRBJ1-1, with 7 bases that match TRBD1. V shed 5 bases and J 7 bases; nucleotides not matched to a gene: 11. CDR3 length equals 14 residues. Germline CDR1 is SGHRS and CDR2 is YFSETQ. The complete variable domain, with remaining parts taken from reference TRBV5-1 and TRBJ1-1, reads KAGVTQTPRYLIKTRGQQVTLSCSPISGHRSVSWYQQTPGQGLQFLFEYFSETQRNKGNFPGRFSGRQFSNSRSEMNVSTLELGDSALYLCASSPFGTDLEAFFGQGTRLTVV.

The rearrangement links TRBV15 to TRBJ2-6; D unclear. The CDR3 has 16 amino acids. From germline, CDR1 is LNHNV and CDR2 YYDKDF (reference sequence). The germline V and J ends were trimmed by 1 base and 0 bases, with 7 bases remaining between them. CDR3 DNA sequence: TGTGCCACCAGCAGAGGCCGCAGCTCTGGGGCCAACGTCCTGACTTTC. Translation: CATSRGRSSGANVLTF.

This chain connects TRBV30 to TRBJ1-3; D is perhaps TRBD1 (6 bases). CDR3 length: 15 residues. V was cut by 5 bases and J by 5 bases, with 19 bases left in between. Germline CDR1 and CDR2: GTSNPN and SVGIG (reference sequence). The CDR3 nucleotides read TGTGCCTGGGGGAGGGGGATCACTAGCAGAAACACCATATATTTT. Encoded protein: CAWGRGITSRNTIYF.

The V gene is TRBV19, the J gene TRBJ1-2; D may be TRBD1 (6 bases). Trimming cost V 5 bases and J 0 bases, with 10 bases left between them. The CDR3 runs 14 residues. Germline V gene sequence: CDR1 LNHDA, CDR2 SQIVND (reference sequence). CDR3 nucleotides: TGTGCCAGTAGTCCTAGACAGGCTAACTATGGCTACACCTTC. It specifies CASSPRQANYGYTF.

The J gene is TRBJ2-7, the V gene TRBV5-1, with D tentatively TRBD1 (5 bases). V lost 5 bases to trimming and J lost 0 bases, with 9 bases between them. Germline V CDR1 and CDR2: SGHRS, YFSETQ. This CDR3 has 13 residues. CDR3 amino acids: CASRQESSYEQYF. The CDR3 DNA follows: TGCGCCAGCAGACAGGAGAGCTCCTACGAGCAGTACTTC. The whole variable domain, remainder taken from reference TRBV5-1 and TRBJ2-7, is KAGVTQTPRYLIKTRGQQVTLSCSPISGHRSVSWYQQTPGQGLQFLFEYFSETQRNKGNFPGRFSGRQFSNSRSEMNVSTLELGDSALYLCASRQESSYEQYFGPGTRLTVT.

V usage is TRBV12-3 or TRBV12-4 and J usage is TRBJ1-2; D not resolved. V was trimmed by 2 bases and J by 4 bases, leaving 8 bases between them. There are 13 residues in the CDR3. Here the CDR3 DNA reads TGTGCCAGCAGTTTACGGGGTGGCTATGGCTACACCTTC. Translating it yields CASSLRGGYGYTF.